This T cell receptor beta chain was captured in a study of blood T cell repertoires in COVID-19. As for the study in general: Acute-phase and convalescent COVID-19 samples originated in the United States, Italy and Spain.

CDR1 is SNHLY, CDR2 FYNNEI, per germline. Trimming removed 7 bases from V and 5 bases from J; junction bases left unmatched: 9. The CDR3 loop spans 14 amino acids. In the study's own analysis: Using reference gene primer amplification, nucleated cell counts were estimated. Assay: immunoSEQ multiplex PCR; the TCRdb copy retains only in-frame clones and omits some. From that table come the V and J calls and clone size; the DNA was used to work out D and trimming. The data show some 50,000 clones, around 86% seen once. The J gene is TRBJ2-5, the V gene TRBV2, with TRBD1 matching 8 bases. Sequences were obtained from peripheral blood. The clonotype was recovered from a woman aged 55-69 years with acute or convalescent COVID-19. CDR3 DNA: TGTGCCAGCAACGGACAGGGTTTGGTGGAGACCCAGTACTTC. This gives the protein CASNGQGLVETQYF.